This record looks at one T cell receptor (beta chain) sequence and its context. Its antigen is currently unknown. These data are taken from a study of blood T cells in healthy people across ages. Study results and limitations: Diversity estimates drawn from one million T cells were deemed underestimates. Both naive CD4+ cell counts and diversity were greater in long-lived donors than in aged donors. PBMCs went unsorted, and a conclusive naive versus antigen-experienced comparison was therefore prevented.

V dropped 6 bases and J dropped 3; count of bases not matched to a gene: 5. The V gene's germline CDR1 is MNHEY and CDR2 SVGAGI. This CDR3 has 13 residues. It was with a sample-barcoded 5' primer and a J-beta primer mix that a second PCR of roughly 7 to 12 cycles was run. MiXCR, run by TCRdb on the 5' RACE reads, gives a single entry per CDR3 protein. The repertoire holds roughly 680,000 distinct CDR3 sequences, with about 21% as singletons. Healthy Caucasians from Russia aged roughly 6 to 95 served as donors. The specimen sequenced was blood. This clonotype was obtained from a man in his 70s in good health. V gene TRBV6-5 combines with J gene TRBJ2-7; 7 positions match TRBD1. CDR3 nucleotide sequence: TGTGCCAGCAGCCGGGGACAGAACTACGAGCAGTACTTC. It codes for CASSRGQNYEQYF.